These T cell receptor beta chains were read from a single sample in a study of spatial heterogeneity in lung cancer. From the 5' RACE reads, TCRdb called clonotypes with MiXCR, one entry per CDR3 protein. The sample has about 6,800 distinct CDR3 sequences; roughly 13% are singletons. This sample comprised lung tumor tissue, obtained at surgery. The source of these receptors is a male donor with early-stage non-small cell lung cancer. CDR3s include the opening cysteine and the closing phenylalanine or tryptophan. A D gene is named only where the DNA matches it firmly. Clone size is not always given. Where it is, it says once, few, many or a class for expanded clones.

v_gene	d_gene	abundance	j_gene	CDR3nt	CDR3aa
TRBV4-1	.	medium-sized	TRBJ1-1	TGCGCCAGCAGCTTAATCAGGAACACTGAAGCTTTCTTT	CASSLIRNTEAFF
TRBV2	.	many	TRBJ1-1	TGTGCCAGCAGTTGGGGCTACACTGAAGCTTTCTTT	CASSWGYTEAFF
TRBV29-1	.	.	TRBJ2-3	TGCAGCGCCTTGACGGGAGATACGCAGTATTTT	CSALTGDTQYF
TRBV9	TRBD2	.	TRBJ2-7	TGTGCCAGCAGCGTAGAGGCTAGCGGGAGTAGGGACGAGCAGTACTTC	CASSVEASGSRDEQYF
TRBV30	.	.	TRBJ2-6	TGTGCCTGGAGTGTACCGGTCCCTGGGGCCAACGTCCTGACTTTC	CAWSVPVPGANVLTF
TRBV4-1	.	medium-sized	TRBJ1-1	TGCGCCAGCAGCCATTCGGACAGAGACACTGAAGCTTTCTTT	CASSHSDRDTEAFF
TRBV20-1	.	medium-sized	TRBJ1-1	TGCAGTTCCCCCATCTTCAGCGTTCACACTGAAGCTTTCTTT	CSSPIFSVHTEAFF
TRBV4-1	TRBD2	medium-sized	TRBJ2-1	TGCGCCAGCAGCCAACCGACTAGCGGGAGGAATGAGCAGTTCTTC	CASSQPTSGRNEQFF
TRBV7-2	.	.	TRBJ2-1	TGTGCCAGCAACCCCTCCATCCGATACAATGAGCAGTTCTTC	CASNPSIRYNEQFF
TRBV20-1	TRBD2	many	TRBJ2-5	TGCAGTGCTGTGACTAGCGGAAAAGAGACCCAGTACTTC	CSAVTSGKETQYF
TRBV6-5	.	medium-sized	TRBJ1-1	TGTGCCAGTCGCTTGGGGCAGCTGAACACTGAAGCTTTCTTT	CASRLGQLNTEAFF
TRBV7-9	.	few	TRBJ1-1	TGTGCCAGCAGCTTAGCAGGGCACCGCACTCATGAAGCTTTCTTT	CASSLAGHRTHEAFF
TRBV28	.	.	TRBJ1-6	TGTGCCAGCAGCTCCGGGACGGTTAATTCACCCCTCCACTTT	CASSSGTVNSPLHF
TRBV15	.	many	TRBJ1-2	TGTGCCACCAGTCGGTCAGGCGGGAATAACTATGGCTACACCTTC	CATSRSGGNNYGYTF
TRBV7-2	.	few	TRBJ2-3	TGTGCCAGCAGCCCCGACAGCCTGGGGACAGATACGCAGTATTTT	CASSPDSLGTDTQYF
TRBV25-1	TRBD1	many	TRBJ1-1	TGTGCCAGCAGTGAATCTGAGGACAGGGGAGGTGAAGCTTTCTTT	CASSESEDRGGEAFF
TRBV6-2/TRBV6-3	.	medium-sized	TRBJ1-2	TGTGCCAGCAGTCTCAGGGTGAACTATGGCTACACCTTC	CASSLRVNYGYTF
TRBV5-1	.	many	TRBJ2-7	TGCGCCAGCAGCTTGATAGCGCCTAACGAGCAGTACTTC	CASSLIAPNEQYF
TRBV4-2	.	few	TRBJ2-5	TGTGCCAGCAGCCAAGCTACAGGTTACGAGACCCAGTACTTC	CASSQATGYETQYF
TRBV20-1	TRBD2	many	TRBJ2-1	TGCAGTGCTAGTGGACTAGCGGGACACTACAATGAGCAGTTCTTC	CSASGLAGHYNEQFF
TRBV12-3/TRBV12-4	.	few	TRBJ2-1	TGTGCCAGCAGTTTGGGCAGGGAGGCCTACAATGAGCAGTTCTTC	CASSLGREAYNEQFF
TRBV19	TRBD1	few	TRBJ1-5	TGTGCCAGTAGTATCCGTGGGTTAGGGACAGTTTCTTCTTGGGGCAATCAGCCCCAGCATTTT	CASSIRGLGTVSSWGNQPQHF
TRBV20-1	.	medium-sized	TRBJ2-2	TGCAGTGCTCGTCATGGGGGAGAACCCGGGGAGCTGTTTTTT	CSARHGGEPGELFF
TRBV6-6	.	medium-sized	TRBJ1-1	TGTGCCAGCAGTGAGGGACGGTACACTGAAGCTTTCTTT	CASSEGRYTEAFF
TRBV6-5	.	medium-sized	TRBJ1-4	TGTGCCAGCAAGGGGGAGACAACTAATGAAAAACTGTTTTTT	CASKGETTNEKLFF
TRBV29-1	TRBD1	medium-sized	TRBJ2-3	TGCAGCACCTCAAGAGGGACAGGGGGTACAGATACGCAGTATTTT	CSTSRGTGGTDTQYF
TRBV18	.	medium-sized	TRBJ1-1	TGTGCCAGCTCACCCTCAGGGAACACTGAAGCTTTCTTT	CASSPSGNTEAFF
TRBV4-3	.	many	TRBJ1-5	TGCGCCAGCAGCCAAGAATGGGGTGGCAATCAGCCCCAGCATTTT	CASSQEWGGNQPQHF
TRBV3-1	.	.	TRBJ1-1	TGTGCCAGCAGCCAAATTGAGGGACGGGAAGCTTTCTTT	CASSQIEGREAFF
TRBV11-2	.	.	TRBJ2-1	TGTGCCAGCAGCTTTTTTGAAGGGCCCTACAATGAGCAGTTCTTC	CASSFFEGPYNEQFF
TRBV12-3/TRBV12-4	.	.	TRBJ2-1	TGTGCCAGCAGTACCATCTCTCGGGAGCAGTTCTTC	CASSTISREQFF
TRBV20-1	.	medium-sized	TRBJ1-4	TGCAGTGCCGCGGGGGAAAAACTGTTTTTT	CSAAGEKLFF
TRBV29-1	.	many	TRBJ1-4	TGCAGCGCCGAGGGGTGGAATGAAAAACTGTTTTTT	CSAEGWNEKLFF
TRBV20-1	TRBD1	few	TRBJ1-1	TGCAGTGCTAGAGATCTATCACAGGGGGATGGAGCTTTCTTT	CSARDLSQGDGAFF
TRBV20-1	TRBD1	.	TRBJ1-2	TGCAGTGCTAGAGCGACCGGGACAGGGGGCGGCTACACCTTC	CSARATGTGGGYTF
TRBV19	.	.	TRBJ2-2	TGTGCCAGTAGTAACCCAAACACCGGGGAGCTGATTTTT	CASSNPNTGELIF
TRBV10-2	.	many	TRBJ1-1	TGCGCCAGCAGCTGGATGAACACTGAAGCTTTCTTT	CASSWMNTEAFF
TRBV20-1	.	many	TRBJ2-7	TGCAGTGCTACCAGGGGCCACTCCTACGAGCAGTACTTC	CSATRGHSYEQYF
TRBV18	.	many	TRBJ2-2	TGTGCCAGCTCACCACCGGGGGGGAACACCGGGGAGCTGTTTTTT	CASSPPGGNTGELFF
TRBV3-1	.	many	TRBJ2-7	TGTGCCAGCAGCCAAGCTGGGGGTTCCTACGAGCAGTACTTC	CASSQAGGSYEQYF